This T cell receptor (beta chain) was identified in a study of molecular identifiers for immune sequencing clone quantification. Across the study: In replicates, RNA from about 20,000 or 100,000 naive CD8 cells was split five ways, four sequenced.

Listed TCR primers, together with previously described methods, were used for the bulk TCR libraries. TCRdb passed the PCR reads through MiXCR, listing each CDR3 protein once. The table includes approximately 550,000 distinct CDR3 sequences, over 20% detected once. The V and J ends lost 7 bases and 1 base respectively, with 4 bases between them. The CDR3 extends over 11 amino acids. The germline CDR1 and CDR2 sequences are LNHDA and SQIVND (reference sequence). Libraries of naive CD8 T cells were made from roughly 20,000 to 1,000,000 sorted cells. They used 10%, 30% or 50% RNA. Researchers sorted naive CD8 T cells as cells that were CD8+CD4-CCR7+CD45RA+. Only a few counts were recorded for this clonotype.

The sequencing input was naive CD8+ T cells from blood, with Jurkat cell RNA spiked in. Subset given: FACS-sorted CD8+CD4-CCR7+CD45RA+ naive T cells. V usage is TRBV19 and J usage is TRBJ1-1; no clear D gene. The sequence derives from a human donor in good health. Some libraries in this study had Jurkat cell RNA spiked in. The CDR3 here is CASIWNTEAFF. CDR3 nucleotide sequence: TGTGCCAGTATATGGAACACTGAAGCTTTCTTT.